The sequence of this TCR beta chain was determined in a study of blood T cell repertoires in COVID-19. V lost 3 bases, J lost 6 bases, and 8 bases lay in between. The CDR3 runs 13 residues. Looked up from germline, CDR1 is LNHDA and CDR2 is SQIVND (reference sequence). TCRdb keeps only in-frame clones here, not all; method: immunoSEQ multiplex PCR. Among 70,000 to 75,000 clones, around nine tenths were seen once, and the ten largest hold 5% to 5.5%. The chain recombines TRBV19 with TRBJ2-2; D is uncertain. The sample consisted of peripheral blood. This clonotype originated in a woman younger than 30 with acute or convalescent COVID-19. The CDR3 DNA reads as TGTGCCAGTAGTATTGAGTTCGCCGGGGAGCTGTTTTTT. Translation gives CASSIEFAGELFF.